This is a list of T cell receptor beta chains from one sample in a study of OX40 agonist ivuxolimab in advanced cancers. The protocol was immunoSEQ multiplex PCR, while the TCRdb copy is restricted to in-frame clones and leaves out a portion. The sample records 65,000 to 85,000 clones, more than 75% being singletons. This sample comprised CD4+ or CD8+ T cells sorted from blood, obtained in a trial of the OX40 agonist ivuxolimab. The receptors here all came from an adult with an advanced solid tumor such as melanoma, head and neck, liver or kidney cancer. The CDR3 runs from the conserved cysteine through the conserved F or W. D genes are given only for firm matches. Clone size, where shown, is once, few, many, or a class for clones that have expanded.

CDR3 DNA: TGTGCCAGCAGCTTGGGACAGGGGACCTCTGGAAACACCATATATTTT
CDR3 protein: CASSLGQGTSGNTIYF
clone size: .
V gene: TRBV7-6
D gene: TRBD1
J gene: TRBJ1-3

CDR3 DNA: TGTGCCAGTAGGAGACTAGCGGGGGGGCCGGATACGCAGTATTTT
CDR3 protein: CASRRLAGGPDTQYF
clone size: once
V gene: TRBV19
D gene: TRBD2
J gene: TRBJ2-3

CDR3 DNA: TGTGCCAGCAGTGGCCTGACAGGGAATTCCTATAATTCACCCCTCCACTTT
CDR3 protein: CASSGLTGNSYNSPLHF
clone size: .
V gene: TRBV27
D gene: TRBD1
J gene: TRBJ1-6

CDR3 DNA: TGTGCCAGCAGCAAGCCACAGACATATGGCTACACCTTC
CDR3 protein: CASSKPQTYGYTF
clone size: .
V gene: TRBV11-2
D gene: .
J gene: TRBJ1-2

CDR3 DNA: TGTGCCAGCAGTGAAGGTCTTCAGGGAAGAGGGACTATAGGTGGCTACACCTTC
CDR3 protein: CASSEGLQGRGTIGGYTF
clone size: .
V gene: TRBV2
D gene: .
J gene: TRBJ1-2

CDR3 DNA: TGTGCCAGCGGAATGGGGGACATTCAGTACTTC
CDR3 protein: CASGMGDIQYF
clone size: .
V gene: TRBV2
D gene: .
J gene: TRBJ2-4

CDR3 DNA: TGTGCCAGCAGTGTTCCGGGACTTTTGAACACTGAAGCTTTCTTT
CDR3 protein: CASSVPGLLNTEAFF
clone size: .
V gene: TRBV28
D gene: .
J gene: TRBJ1-1

CDR3 DNA: TGTGCCAGCAGCGTAGGGGGCTATAGCAATCAGCCCCAGCATTTT
CDR3 protein: CASSVGGYSNQPQHF
clone size: .
V gene: TRBV9
D gene: .
J gene: TRBJ1-5

CDR3 DNA: TGTGCCAGTAGTATAGTGGGCAGGGGCTTGAACACTGAAGCTTTCTTT
CDR3 protein: CASSIVGRGLNTEAFF
clone size: .
V gene: TRBV19
D gene: .
J gene: TRBJ1-1

CDR3 DNA: TGCGCCAGCAGCTCAGGGTTCGGGGAGCTGTTTTTT
CDR3 protein: CASSSGFGELFF
clone size: few
V gene: TRBV5-1
D gene: .
J gene: TRBJ2-2

CDR3 DNA: TGTGCCAGCAGTTTGGGGGGCAGAGATACGCAGTATTTT
CDR3 protein: CASSLGGRDTQYF
clone size: .
V gene: TRBV28
D gene: .
J gene: TRBJ2-3

CDR3 DNA: TGTGCCAGCAGCTTGGAAACAGGGTTCTACAATGAGCAGTTCTTC
CDR3 protein: CASSLETGFYNEQFF
clone size: .
V gene: TRBV5-6
D gene: .
J gene: TRBJ2-1

CDR3 DNA: TGTGCCAGCAGCGCTGACGGCCGGGGCGATGAAAAACTGTTTTTT
CDR3 protein: CASSADGRGDEKLFF
clone size: .
V gene: TRBV5-4
D gene: .
J gene: TRBJ1-4